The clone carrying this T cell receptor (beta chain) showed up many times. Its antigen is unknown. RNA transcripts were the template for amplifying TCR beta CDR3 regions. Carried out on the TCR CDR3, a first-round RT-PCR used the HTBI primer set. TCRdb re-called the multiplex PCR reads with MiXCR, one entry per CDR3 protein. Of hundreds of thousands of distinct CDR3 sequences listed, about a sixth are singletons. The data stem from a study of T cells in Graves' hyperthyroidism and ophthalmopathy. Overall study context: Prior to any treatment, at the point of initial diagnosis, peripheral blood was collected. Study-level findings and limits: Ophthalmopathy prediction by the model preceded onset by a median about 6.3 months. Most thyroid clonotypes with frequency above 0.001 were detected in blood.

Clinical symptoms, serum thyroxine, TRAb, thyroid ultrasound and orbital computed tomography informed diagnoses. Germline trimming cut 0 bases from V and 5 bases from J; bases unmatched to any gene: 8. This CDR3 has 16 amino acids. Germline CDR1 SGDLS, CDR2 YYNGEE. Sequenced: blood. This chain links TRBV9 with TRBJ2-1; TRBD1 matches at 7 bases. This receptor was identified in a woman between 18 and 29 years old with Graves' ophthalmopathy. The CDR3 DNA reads TGTGCCAGCAGCGTAGATGACAGGGCTATACACAATGAGCAGTTCTTC. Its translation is CASSVDDRAIHNEQFF.